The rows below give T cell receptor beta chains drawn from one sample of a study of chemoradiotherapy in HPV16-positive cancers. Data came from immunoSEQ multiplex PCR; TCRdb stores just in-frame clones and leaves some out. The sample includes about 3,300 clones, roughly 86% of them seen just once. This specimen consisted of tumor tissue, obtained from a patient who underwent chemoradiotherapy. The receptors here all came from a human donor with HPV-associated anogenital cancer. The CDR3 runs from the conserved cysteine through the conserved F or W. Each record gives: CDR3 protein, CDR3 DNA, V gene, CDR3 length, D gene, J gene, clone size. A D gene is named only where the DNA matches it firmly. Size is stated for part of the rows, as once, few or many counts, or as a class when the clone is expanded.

CASSLGQGSGANVLTF TGTGCCAGCAGCTTAGGGCAGGGATCCGGGGCCAACGTCCTGACTTTC TRBV7-6 16 . TRBJ2-6 .
CASSYLQSGDNSPLHF TGTGCCAGCAGTTACCTCCAGAGTGGGGATAATTCACCCCTCCACTTT TRBV6-6 16 . TRBJ1-6 .
CASSYVTGYGYTF TGTGCCAGCAGTTACGTGACAGGATACGGCTACACCTTC TRBV6-5 13 . TRBJ1-2 few
CASSWTAFNQPQHF TGTGCCAGCAGTTGGACAGCTTTCAATCAGCCCCAGCATTTT TRBV6-1 14 . TRBJ1-5 .
CASSLVGLAVGQPQHF TGTGCCAGCAGCTTAGTGGGTTTGGCAGTCGGTCAGCCCCAGCATTTT TRBV7-2 16 . TRBJ1-5 .
CASSESFNSPLHF TGTGCCAGCAGTGAATCCTTTAACTCACCCCTCCACTTT TRBV6-4 13 . TRBJ1-6 .
CAGSGSDTQYF TGTGCCGGGTCGGGGTCGGATACGCAGTATTTT TRBV30 11 . TRBJ2-3 .
CSVHWRGSSSSYNEQFF TGCAGCGTTCACTGGCGGGGGAGCTCGAGCTCCTACAATGAGCAGTTCTTC TRBV29-1 17 TRBD2 TRBJ2-1 once
CASTTSSYNSPLHF TGTGCCAGTACTACGAGCTCCTATAATTCACCCCTCCACTTT TRBV19 14 . TRBJ1-6 .
CASGSGEGADFSYEQYF TGCGCCAGCGGGTCCGGAGAGGGGGCTGACTTCTCCTACGAGCAGTACTTC TRBV5-1 17 TRBD1 TRBJ2-7 .
CAWRDGISTAEWPGGIDYGYTF TGTGCCTGGAGAGACGGTATTTCGACCGCCGAGTGGCCAGGGGGCATTGATTATGGCTACACCTTC TRBV30 22 TRBD1 TRBJ1-2 .
CASSEAGANYGYTF TGTGCCAGCAGTGAGGCGGGAGCTAACTATGGCTACACCTTC TRBV2 14 . TRBJ1-2 .
CATSRGQNNSPLHF TGTGCCACCAGCAGAGGCCAGAATAATTCACCCCTCCACTTT TRBV15 14 . TRBJ1-6 .
CASSRENYGYTF TGTGCCAGCAGCCGAGAGAACTATGGCTACACCTTC TRBV11-2 12 . TRBJ1-2 .
CAWRPGQGYSPLHF TGTGCCTGGAGACCGGGACAGGGTTATTCACCCCTCCACTTT TRBV30 14 TRBD1 TRBJ1-6 .
CASSFPGLDNYEQYF TGTGCCAGCAGCTTCCCGGGACTAGATAACTACGAGCAGTACTTC TRBV7-2 15 TRBD2 TRBJ2-7 .
CASSDRGETQYF TGTGCCAGCAGCGACAGGGGGGAGACCCAGTACTTC TRBV2 12 TRBD1 TRBJ2-5 .
CASSPRTGASSGANVLTF TGTGCCAGTAGTCCCCGGACAGGGGCTAGCTCTGGGGCCAACGTCCTGACTTTC TRBV19 18 TRBD1 TRBJ2-6 .
CASSYDRGSDEQYF TGCGCCAGCAGCTACGACAGGGGTTCGGACGAGCAGTACTTC TRBV5-1 14 TRBD1 TRBJ2-7 .
CAWSRGTGELFF TGTGCCTGGAGTCGGGGAACCGGGGAGCTGTTTTTT TRBV30 12 . TRBJ2-2 .
CASSLGAPTDTQYF TGCGCCAGCAGCTTGGGGGCCCCCACAGATACGCAGTATTTT TRBV5-1 14 . TRBJ2-3 .
CASSLVREVPEAFF TGTGCCAGCAGCTTAGTCAGGGAAGTGCCTGAAGCTTTCTTT TRBV7-2 14 . TRBJ1-1 .
CASSKACRGKSQETQYF TGTGCCAGCAGCAAAGCCTGTCGGGGGAAAAGCCAAGAGACCCAGTACTTC TRBV5-4 17 . TRBJ2-5 .
CASSQDVTVGDEQYF TGCGCCAGCAGCCAAGATGTGACAGTGGGGGACGAGCAGTACTTC TRBV4-1 15 . TRBJ2-7 .